The entry below describes one TCR beta chain. Antigen specificity is unknown. This table comes from immunoSEQ multiplex PCR, and its TCRdb copy is limited to in-frame clones, with some not included. The table lists under 250,000 clones, about 81% of them singletons, with 0.95% to 1.5% in the top ten. This CDR3 is built from 17 residues. Germline CDR1 is SGHRS and CDR2 is YFSETQ. Trimming left V 0 bases short and J 0 bases short, with 10 bases between. The data belong to a study of cytomegalovirus exposure and HLA in healthy donors. Study-wide results and limits: For cytomegalovirus status, the classifier reportedly gave diagnoses with high specificity and sensitivity. According to a subsequent analysis, TCR clusters identified in the first cohort showed a tendency to co-occur across the roughly 130 validation repertoires. Listed as cytomegalovirus-associated were over 150 TCR beta chains.

Specimen: PBMCs. The clonotype was recovered from a young woman in good health and CMV-seronegative. The chain combines TRBV5-1 with TRBJ1-6; D ambiguous. CDR3 loop: CASSLAMKSSYNSPLHF. The DNA for the CDR3 is TGCGCCAGCAGCTTGGCCATGAAGAGCTCCTATAATTCACCCCTCCACTTT.